This T cell receptor (beta chain) comes out of a study of blood T cell repertoires in COVID-19. Germline CDR1 SGHRS, CDR2 YFSETQ. Trimming shortened V by 0 bases and J by 2 bases, and 10 bases separated the two germline ends. The CDR3 consists of 15 residues. A few counts support this clone. The repertoire was sequenced with immunoSEQ multiplex PCR; TCRdb's copy has only in-frame clones and lacks some. The sample yields under 200,000 clones, 87% seen once. The clonotype was recovered from a woman in her 70s with COVID-19, enrolled during active disease. The sequenced sample consisted of peripheral blood. The genes are TRBV5-1 and TRBJ2-3; D may be TRBD1 (5 bases). The CDR3 nucleotides read TGCGCCAGCAGCTTGGGACAGATTTACACAGATACGCAGTATTTT. This sequence encodes CASSLGQIYTDTQYF.